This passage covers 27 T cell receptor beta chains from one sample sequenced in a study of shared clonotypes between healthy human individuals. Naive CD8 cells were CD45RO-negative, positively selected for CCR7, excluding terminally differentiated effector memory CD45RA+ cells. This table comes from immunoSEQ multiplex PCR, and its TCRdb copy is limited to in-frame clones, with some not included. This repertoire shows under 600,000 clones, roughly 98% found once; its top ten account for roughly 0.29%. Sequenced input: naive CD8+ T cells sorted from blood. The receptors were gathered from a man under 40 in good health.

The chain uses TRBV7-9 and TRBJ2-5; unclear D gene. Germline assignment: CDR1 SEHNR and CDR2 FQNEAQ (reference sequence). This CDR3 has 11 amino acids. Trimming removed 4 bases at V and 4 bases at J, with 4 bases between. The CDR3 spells CASSSAETQYF. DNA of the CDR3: TGTGCCAGCAGCTCGGCAGAGACCCAGTACTTC.

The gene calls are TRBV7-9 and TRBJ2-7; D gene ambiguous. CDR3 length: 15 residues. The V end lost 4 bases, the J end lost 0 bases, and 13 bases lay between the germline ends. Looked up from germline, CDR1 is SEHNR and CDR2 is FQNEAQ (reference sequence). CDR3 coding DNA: TGTGCCAGCAGCTCTGGACGGTCCATCTCCTACGAGCAGTACTTC. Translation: CASSSGRSISYEQYF. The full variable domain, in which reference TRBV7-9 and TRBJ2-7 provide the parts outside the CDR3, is DTGVSQNPRHKITKRGQNVTFRCDPISEHNRLYWYRQTLGQGPEFLTYFQNEAQLEKSRLLSDRFSAERPKGSFSTLEIQRTEQGDSAMYLCASSSGRSISYEQYFGPGTRLTVT.

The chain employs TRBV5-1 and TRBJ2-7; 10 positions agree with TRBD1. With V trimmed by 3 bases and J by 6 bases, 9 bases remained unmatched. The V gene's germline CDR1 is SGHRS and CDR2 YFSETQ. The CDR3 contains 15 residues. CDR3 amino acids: CASSSISDRGFEQYF. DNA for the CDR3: TGCGCCAGCAGCTCGATTTCGGACAGGGGGTTCGAGCAGTACTTC.

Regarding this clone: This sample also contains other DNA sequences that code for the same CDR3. The CDR3 loop reads CASSLGLRQETQYF. CDR3 DNA: TGTGCCAGCAGCTTAGGACTGCGACAAGAGACCCAGTACTTC. The chain joins TRBV7-8 to TRBJ2-5; D unresolved. CDR1 and CDR2 (germline): SGHVS, FQNEAQ. Trimming left V 1 base short and J 2 bases short, with 8 bases between. The CDR3 runs to 14 residues.

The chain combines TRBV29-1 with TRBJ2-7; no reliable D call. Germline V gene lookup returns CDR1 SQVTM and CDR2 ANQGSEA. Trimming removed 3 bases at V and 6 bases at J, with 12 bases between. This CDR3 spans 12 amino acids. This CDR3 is CSVEYGRAEQYF. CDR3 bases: TGCAGCGTTGAGTACGGTCGGGCCGAGCAGTACTTC.

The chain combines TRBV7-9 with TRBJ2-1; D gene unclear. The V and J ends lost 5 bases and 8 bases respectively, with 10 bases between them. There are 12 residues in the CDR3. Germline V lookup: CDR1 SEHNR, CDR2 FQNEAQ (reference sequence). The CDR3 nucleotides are TGTGCCAGCAGCCCCGGTGGCGATGAGCAGTTCTTC. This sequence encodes CASSPGGDEQFF.

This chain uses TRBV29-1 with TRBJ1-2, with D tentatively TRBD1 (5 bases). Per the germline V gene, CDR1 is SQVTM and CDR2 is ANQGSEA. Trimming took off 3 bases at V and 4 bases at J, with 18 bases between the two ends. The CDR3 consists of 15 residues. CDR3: CSVDGGEGDSYGYTF. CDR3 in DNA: TGCAGCGTTGACGGCGGGGAAGGGGATAGCTATGGCTACACCTTC.

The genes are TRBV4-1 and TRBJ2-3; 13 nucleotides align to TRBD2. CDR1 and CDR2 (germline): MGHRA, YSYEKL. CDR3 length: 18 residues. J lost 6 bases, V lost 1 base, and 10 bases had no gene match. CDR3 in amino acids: CASSQVGTSGTLRDTQYF. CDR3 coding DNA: TGCGCCAGCAGCCAAGTCGGGACTAGCGGGACTCTCCGGGATACGCAGTATTTT.

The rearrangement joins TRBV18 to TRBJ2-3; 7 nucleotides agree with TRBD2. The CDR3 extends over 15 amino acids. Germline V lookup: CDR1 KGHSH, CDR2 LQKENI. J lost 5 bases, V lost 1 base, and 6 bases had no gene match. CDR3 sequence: CASSPRGRAGDTQYF. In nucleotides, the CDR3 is TGTGCCAGCTCACCACGTGGGAGGGCGGGAGATACGCAGTATTTT.

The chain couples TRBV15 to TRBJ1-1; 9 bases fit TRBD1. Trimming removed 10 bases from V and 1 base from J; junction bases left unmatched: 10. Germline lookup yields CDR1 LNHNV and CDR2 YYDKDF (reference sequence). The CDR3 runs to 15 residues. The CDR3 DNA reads TGTGCCATCGACAGACAGGGGGTCAGGAACACTGAAGCTTTCTTT. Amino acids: CAIDRQGVRNTEAFF.

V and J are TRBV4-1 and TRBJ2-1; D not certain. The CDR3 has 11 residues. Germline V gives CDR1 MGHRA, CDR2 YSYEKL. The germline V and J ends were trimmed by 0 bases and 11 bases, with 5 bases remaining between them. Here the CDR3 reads CASSQERQQFF. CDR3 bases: TGCGCCAGCAGCCAAGAGCGGCAGCAGTTCTTC.

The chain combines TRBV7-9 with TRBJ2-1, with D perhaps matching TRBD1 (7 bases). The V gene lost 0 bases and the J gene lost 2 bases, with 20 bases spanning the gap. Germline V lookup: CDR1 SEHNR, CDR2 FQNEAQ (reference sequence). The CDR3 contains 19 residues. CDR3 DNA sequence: TGTGCCAGCAGCTTAGCGGTCTTCCAGGGGGGTCGCCCCTACAATGAGCAGTTCTTC. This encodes CASSLAVFQGGRPYNEQFF.

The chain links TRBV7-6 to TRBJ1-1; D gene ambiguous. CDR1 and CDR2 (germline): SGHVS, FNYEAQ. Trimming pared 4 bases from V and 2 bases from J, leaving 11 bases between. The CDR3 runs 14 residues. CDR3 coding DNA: TGTGCCAGCAGCTCAACCACCGAAAACACTGAAGCTTTCTTT. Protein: CASSSTTENTEAFF.

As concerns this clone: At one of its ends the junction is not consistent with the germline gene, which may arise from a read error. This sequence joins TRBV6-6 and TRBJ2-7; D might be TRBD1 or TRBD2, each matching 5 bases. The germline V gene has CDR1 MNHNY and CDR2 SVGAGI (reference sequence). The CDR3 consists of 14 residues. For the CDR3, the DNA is TGTGCCAGCAGTAACTCTGGGGGAGTCTACGAGCAGTACTTC. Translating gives CASSNSGGVYEQYF.

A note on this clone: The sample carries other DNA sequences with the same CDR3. The CDR3 nucleotides read TGTGCCAGCAGAGGGACGTTGAACACTGAAGCTTTCTTT. The encoded protein is CASRGTLNTEAFF. The chain recombines TRBV7-9 with TRBJ1-1; D is perhaps TRBD1 (5 bases). This CDR3 contains 13 residues. Germline V lookup: CDR1 SEHNR, CDR2 FQNEAQ (reference sequence). The V gene lost 6 bases and the J gene lost 0 bases, with 8 bases spanning the gap.

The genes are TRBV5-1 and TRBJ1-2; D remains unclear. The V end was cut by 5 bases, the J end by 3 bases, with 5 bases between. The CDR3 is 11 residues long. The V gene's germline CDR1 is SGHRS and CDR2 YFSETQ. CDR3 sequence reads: CASRGYYGYTF. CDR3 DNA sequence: TGCGCCAGCAGGGGATACTATGGCTACACCTTC.

This CDR3 reads CASSAKGRDSYEQYF. In DNA, the CDR3 is TGTGCCAGCAGCGCCAAGGGTAGAGACTCCTACGAGCAGTACTTC. The chain employs TRBV5-8 and TRBJ2-7; D is uncertain. The CDR3 runs 15 residues. Per germline, CDR1 SGHTS and CDR2 YDEGEE. Between the trimmed V and J ends, which lost 4 bases and 0 bases, there was a span of 14 bases.

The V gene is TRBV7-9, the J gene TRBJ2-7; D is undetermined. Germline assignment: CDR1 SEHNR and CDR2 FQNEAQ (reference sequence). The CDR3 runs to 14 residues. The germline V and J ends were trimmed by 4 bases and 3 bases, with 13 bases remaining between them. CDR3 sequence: CASSSVSMLYEQYF. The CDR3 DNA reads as TGTGCCAGCAGCTCCGTTTCTATGCTCTACGAGCAGTACTTC.

The CDR3: CASSKPQGETQYF. In nucleotides, the CDR3 is TGTGCCAGCAGTAAACCACAGGGTGAGACCCAGTACTTC. This chain uses TRBV27 with TRBJ2-5; D possibly corresponds to TRBD1 (6 bases). Germline V gives CDR1 MNHEY, CDR2 SMNVEV (reference sequence). The CDR3 runs 13 residues. V was trimmed by 5 bases and J by 5 bases, leaving 12 bases between them.

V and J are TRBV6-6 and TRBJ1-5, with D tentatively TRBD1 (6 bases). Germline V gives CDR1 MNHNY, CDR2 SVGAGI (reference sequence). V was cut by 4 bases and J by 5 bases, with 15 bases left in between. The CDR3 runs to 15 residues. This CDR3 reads CASSSRDTEDQPQHF. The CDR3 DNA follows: TGTGCCAGCAGTTCCCGGGACACTGAGGATCAGCCCCAGCATTTT.

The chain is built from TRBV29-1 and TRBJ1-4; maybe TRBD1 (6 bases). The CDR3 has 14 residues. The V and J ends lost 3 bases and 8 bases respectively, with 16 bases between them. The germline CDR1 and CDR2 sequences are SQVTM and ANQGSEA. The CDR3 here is CSVEERGSGEKLFF. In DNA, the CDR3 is TGCAGCGTTGAGGAAAGGGGGTCTGGGGAAAAACTGTTTTTT.

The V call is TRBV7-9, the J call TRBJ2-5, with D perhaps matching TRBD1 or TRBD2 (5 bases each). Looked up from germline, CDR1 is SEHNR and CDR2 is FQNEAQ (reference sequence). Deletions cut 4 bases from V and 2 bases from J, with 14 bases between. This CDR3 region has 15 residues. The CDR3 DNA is TGTGCCAGCAGCTACATAGGGGACGGACAAGAGACCCAGTACTTC. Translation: CASSYIGDGQETQYF.

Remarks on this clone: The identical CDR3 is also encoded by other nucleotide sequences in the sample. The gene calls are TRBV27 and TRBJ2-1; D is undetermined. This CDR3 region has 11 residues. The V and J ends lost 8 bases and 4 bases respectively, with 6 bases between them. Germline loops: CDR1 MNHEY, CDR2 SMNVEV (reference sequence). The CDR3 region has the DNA TGTGCCAGCGGGTCATACAATGAGCAGTTCTTC. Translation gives CASGSYNEQFF.

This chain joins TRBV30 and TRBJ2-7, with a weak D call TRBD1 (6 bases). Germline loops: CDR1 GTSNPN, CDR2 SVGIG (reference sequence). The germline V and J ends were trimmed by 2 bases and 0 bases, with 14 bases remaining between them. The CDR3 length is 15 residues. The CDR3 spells CAWSPTGASSYEQYF. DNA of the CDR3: TGTGCCTGGAGTCCGACAGGTGCGAGCTCCTACGAGCAGTACTTC. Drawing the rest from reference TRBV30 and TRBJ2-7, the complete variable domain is SQTIHQWPATLVQPVGSPLSLECTVEGTSNPNLYWYRQAAGRGLQLLFYSVGIGQISSEVPQNLSASRPQDRQFILSSKKLLLSDSGFYLCAWSPTGASSYEQYFGPGTRLTVT.

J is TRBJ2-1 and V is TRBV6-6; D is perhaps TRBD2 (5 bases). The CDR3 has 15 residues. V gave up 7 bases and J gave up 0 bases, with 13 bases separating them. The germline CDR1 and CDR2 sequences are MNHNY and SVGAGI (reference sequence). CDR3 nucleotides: TGTGCCAGCACCCCTGGGGAGCACTCCTACAATGAGCAGTTCTTC. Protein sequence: CASTPGEHSYNEQFF.

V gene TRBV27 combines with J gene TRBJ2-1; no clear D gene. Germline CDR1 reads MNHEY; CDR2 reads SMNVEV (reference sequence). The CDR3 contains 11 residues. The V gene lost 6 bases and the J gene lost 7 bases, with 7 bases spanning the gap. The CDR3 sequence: CASSQRNEQFF. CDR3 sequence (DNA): TGTGCCAGCAGCCAGAGGAATGAGCAGTTCTTC.

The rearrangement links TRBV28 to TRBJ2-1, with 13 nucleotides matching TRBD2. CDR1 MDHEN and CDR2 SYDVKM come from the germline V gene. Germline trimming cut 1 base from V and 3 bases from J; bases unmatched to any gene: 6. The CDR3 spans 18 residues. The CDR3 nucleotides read TGTGCCAGCAGTTTATCCCTCGGACTAGCGGGGGACTACAATGAGCAGTTCTTC. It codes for CASSLSLGLAGDYNEQFF.